The 32 T cell receptor beta chains given below trace back to one sample, sequenced in a study of siplizumab effects on memory and regulatory T cells. Libraries were prepared by immunoSEQ multiplex PCR; TCRdb keeps only in-frame clonotypes and omits some of them. The profile covers 75,000 to 100,000 clones, with around 94% appearing a single time and 1% to 1.5% taken by the ten largest. Sequences were obtained from non-Treg CD4+ T cells sorted from blood. The receptor set was obtained from a human donor in good health.

This chain uses TRBV14 with TRBJ2-5, with D possibly TRBD2 on 5 matching bases. The CDR3 runs to 14 residues. CDR1 and CDR2 (germline): SGHDN, FVKESK. V was cut by 0 bases and J by 5 bases, with 10 bases left in between. The CDR3 loop reads CASSQERARETQYF. The CDR3 DNA reads as TGTGCCAGCAGCCAAGAGAGGGCCCGGGAGACCCAGTACTTC.

This rearrangement joins TRBV4-1 to TRBJ2-7; D perhaps matches TRBD1 (5 bases). This CDR3 contains 14 residues. The V end lost 2 bases, the J end lost 1 base, and 9 bases lay between the germline ends. The V gene's germline CDR1 is MGHRA and CDR2 YSYEKL. The CDR3 protein is CASSQIGVSYEQYF. Written as DNA, the CDR3 is TGCGCCAGCAGCCAAATAGGGGTATCCTACGAGCAGTACTTC.

This rearrangement joins TRBV29-1 to TRBJ2-3; 8 nucleotides line up with TRBD2. CDR1 SQVTM and CDR2 ANQGSEA come from the germline V gene. The J segment lost 0 bases and the V segment lost 7 bases, leaving 3 bases of the junction unmatched. The CDR3 is made up of 13 amino acids. The chain's CDR3 is CSARGGSTDTQYF. The CDR3 nucleotides are TGCAGCGCCCGCGGGGGGAGCACAGATACGCAGTATTTT.

The CDR3 sequence is CASRGRGAREQYF. The CDR3 nucleotides read TGTGCCAGCAGAGGACGGGGGGCGAGGGAGCAGTACTTC. This rearrangement joins TRBV28 to TRBJ2-7; maybe TRBD2 (7 bases). V shed 6 bases and J shed 7 bases, with 16 bases lying between them. The germline gives CDR1 MDHEN, CDR2 SYDVKM. The CDR3 is 13 residues long.

This rearrangement joins TRBV7-2 to TRBJ1-1; D perhaps matches TRBD1 (5 bases). CDR1 and CDR2 from the germline V gene are SGHTA and FQGNSA. The CDR3 extends over 16 amino acids. V was cut by 0 bases and J by 3 bases, with 14 bases left in between. The CDR3 sequence: CASSLAIGRVYTEAFF. The CDR3 DNA follows: TGTGCCAGCAGCTTAGCTATAGGCAGGGTTTACACTGAAGCTTTCTTT. Together with reference TRBV7-2 and TRBJ1-1, the CDR3 gives the full variable domain: GAGVSQSPSNKVTEKGKDVELRCDPISGHTALYWYRQSLGQGLEFLIYFQGNSAPDKSGLPSDRFSAERTGGSVSTLTIQRTQQEDSAVYLCASSLAIGRVYTEAFFGQGTRLTVV.

The V gene is TRBV7-3, the J gene TRBJ2-3; 7 bases are a match to TRBD2. The V gene's germline CDR1 is SGHTA and CDR2 FQGTGA. Germline trimming cut 3 bases from V and 2 bases from J; bases unmatched to any gene: 2. The CDR3 extends over 14 amino acids. CDR3 sequence: CASSFGTNTDTQYF. CDR3 coding DNA: TGTGCCAGCAGCTTCGGGACTAACACAGATACGCAGTATTTT.

The rearrangement links TRBV7-9 to TRBJ2-4; TRBD2 matches 8 bases. This CDR3 has 14 amino acids. Germline V gives CDR1 SEHNR, CDR2 FQNEAQ (reference sequence). V lost 3 bases to trimming and J lost 8 bases; unmatched junction nucleotides: 6. This chain's CDR3 is CASSFSGMSDIQYF. The CDR3 DNA follows: TGTGCCAGCAGCTTTAGCGGGATGTCTGACATTCAGTACTTC.

The chain employs TRBV18 and TRBJ2-5, with 8 bases that match TRBD1. The junction had 5 bases not matched to a gene; V was cut back by 5 bases and J by 3 bases. Germline V gene sequence: CDR1 KGHSH, CDR2 LQKENI. This CDR3 is 14 amino acids long. This CDR3 is CASSAKTGEETQYF. The CDR3 nucleotides read TGTGCCAGCTCAGCTAAGACAGGGGAAGAGACCCAGTACTTC.

This chain connects TRBV12-5 to TRBJ2-7; 9 positions match TRBD1. The CDR3 sequence is 15 residues long. From germline, CDR1 is LGHNT and CDR2 FRNRAP. Trimming at V came to 1 base and at J to 2 bases, leaving 3 bases not matched to a gene. The CDR3 spells CASGLGRDRAYEQYF. In nucleotides, the CDR3 is TGTGCTAGTGGTTTGGGCCGGGACAGGGCCTACGAGCAGTACTTC.

The chain has TRBV28 and TRBJ1-4, with 9 bases fitting TRBD1. The V and J ends lost 8 bases and 7 bases, in that order; junction bases with no gene match: 5. The V gene's germline CDR1 is MDHEN and CDR2 SYDVKM. The CDR3 is 13 residues long. Here the CDR3 reads CASLRTGAEKLFF. The CDR3 DNA reads TGTGCCAGCTTACGGACAGGGGCTGAAAAACTGTTTTTT. The full variable domain, its missing parts supplied by reference TRBV28 and TRBJ1-4, is DVKVTQSSRYLVKRTGEKVFLECVQDMDHENMFWYRQDPGLGLRLIYFSYDVKMKEKGDIPEGYSVSREKKERFSLILESASTNQTSMYLCASLRTGAEKLFFGSGTQLSVL.

The J gene is TRBJ2-1, the V gene TRBV7-9; D gene unclear. The germline V and J ends were trimmed by 4 bases and 6 bases, with 10 bases remaining between them. The V gene's germline CDR1 is SEHNR and CDR2 FQNEAQ (reference sequence). The CDR3 contains 13 residues. The CDR3 coding sequence is TGTGCCAGCAGCTCGGACGAAAGCAATGAGCAGTTCTTC. Protein: CASSSDESNEQFF.

The chain employs TRBV10-2 and TRBJ1-2, with D unclear. V was shortened by 3 bases and J by 6 bases, with 8 bases between the two germline ends. This CDR3 comprises 12 residues. Per the germline V gene, CDR1 is WSHSY and CDR2 is SAAADI. CDR3 in DNA: TGCGCCAGCAGTGAAGGTAGACATGGCTACACCTTC. This translates into CASSEGRHGYTF.

V is TRBV7-9 and J is TRBJ1-1; D call uncertain. The germline V gene has CDR1 SEHNR and CDR2 FQNEAQ (reference sequence). V lost 3 bases, J lost 2 bases, and 7 bases lay in between. The CDR3 runs 13 residues. CDR3 sequence reads: CASSFQGNTEAFF. The CDR3 DNA reads as TGTGCCAGCAGCTTTCAAGGAAACACTGAAGCTTTCTTT.

The table lists this clone with a count of one. The chain joins TRBV18 to TRBJ2-3; 8 nucleotides line up with TRBD1. Germline V gives CDR1 KGHSH, CDR2 LQKENI. This CDR3 contains 16 residues. J gave up 2 bases and V 4 bases, and 8 bases lay outside the gene matches. CDR3 protein: CASSLYHRGDTDTQYF. The CDR3 region has the DNA TGTGCCAGCTCACTATATCACAGGGGGGACACAGATACGCAGTATTTT.

The rearrangement links TRBV29-1 to TRBJ1-2, with a weak D call TRBD1 (5 bases). The V end lost 7 bases, the J end lost 4 bases, and 13 bases lay between the germline ends. This CDR3 has 12 residues. Germline V gene data show CDR1 as SQVTM and CDR2 as ANQGSEA. This CDR3 is CSAADGGYGYTF. The CDR3 region has the DNA TGCAGCGCGGCGGACGGGGGCTATGGCTACACCTTC.

The V gene is TRBV6-5, the J gene TRBJ1-4, with TRBD1 matching over 12 bases. This CDR3 region has 14 residues. Germline trimming cut 4 bases from V and 13 bases from J; bases unmatched to any gene: 7. Germline V gene sequence: CDR1 MNHEY, CDR2 SVGAGI. The CDR3 protein is CASSSGQGAPVLFF. CDR3 nucleotide sequence: TGTGCCAGCAGTTCGGGACAGGGGGCGCCGGTACTGTTTTTT.

This clone occurred once. The J gene is TRBJ2-3, the V gene TRBV29-1; 10 bases are shared with TRBD1. This CDR3 comprises 21 residues. J was trimmed by 2 bases and V by 3 bases; bases with no gene match: 23. Looked up from germline, CDR1 is SQVTM and CDR2 is ANQGSEA. CDR3 nucleotide sequence: TGCAGCGTTGACATGTACGGGGACAGGGGTTCTGCGGGAGGCCTCACAGATACGCAGTATTTT. Translated, it gives CSVDMYGDRGSAGGLTDTQYF.

The rearrangement uses TRBV28 and TRBJ2-2; perhaps TRBD1 as D (6 bases). The CDR3 extends over 13 amino acids. Germline loops: CDR1 MDHEN, CDR2 SYDVKM. CDR3 DNA sequence: TGTGCTTTACAGGGCGGGAACACCGGGGAGCTGTTTTTT. Its translation: CALQGGNTGELFF.

The chain recombines TRBV19 with TRBJ2-7, with 10 positions matching TRBD1. CDR1 LNHDA and CDR2 SQIVND come from the germline V gene (reference sequence). V was clipped by 4 bases and J by 2 bases; unmatched bases: 2. The CDR3 extends over 14 amino acids. The CDR3 DNA follows: TGTGCCAGTAGTAAGGGGACAGGGGCCTACGAGCAGTACTTC. This sequence encodes CASSKGTGAYEQYF.

The genes are TRBV6-1 and TRBJ2-7, with a possible D match to TRBD1 (6 bases). V was clipped by 6 bases and J by 3 bases, with 15 bases between them. The CDR3 extends over 14 amino acids. Germline CDR1 and CDR2: MNHNS and SASEGT. As DNA, the CDR3 is TGTGCCAGCAGAATGAACCGGGACAACTACGAGCAGTACTTC. It encodes CASRMNRDNYEQYF.

V gene TRBV6-6 combines with J gene TRBJ1-2, with 7 nucleotides matching TRBD1. The CDR3 length is 14 residues. With 2 bases clipped from V and 7 bases from J, the junction kept 7 bases outside the gene matches. Per germline, CDR1 MNHNY and CDR2 SVGAGI (reference sequence). CDR3 loop: CASSYDREASGYTF. CDR3 in DNA: TGTGCCAGCAGTTACGACAGGGAGGCGAGTGGCTACACCTTC.

J is TRBJ2-7 and V is TRBV5-1, with no clear D. CDR3 length: 13 residues. Germline CDR1 is SGHRS and CDR2 is YFSETQ. V was pared by 1 base and J by 3 bases, with 8 bases between. CDR3 protein: CASSLQPDYEQYF. The CDR3 bases are TGCGCCAGCAGCTTGCAGCCCGACTACGAGCAGTACTTC.

The V gene is TRBV5-1, the J gene TRBJ2-7, with D tentatively TRBD1 or TRBD2 (5 bases each). Germline V gene sequence: CDR1 SGHRS, CDR2 YFSETQ. The CDR3 is 13 residues long. V shed 4 bases and J shed 6 bases, with 14 bases lying between them. CDR3 sequence: CASSRDGTCEQYF. The CDR3 DNA reads as TGCGCCAGCAGCAGGGACGGGACCTGCGAGCAGTACTTC.

CDR3 nucleotides: TGTGCTAGTGGTTTGGTATTCCCCCCCGAGCAGTTCTTC. This gives the protein CASGLVFPPEQFF. This chain uses TRBV12-5 with TRBJ2-1; D is unclear. The CDR3 covers 13 residues. The germline V gene encodes CDR1 LGHNT and CDR2 FRNRAP. V was pared by 0 bases and J by 10 bases, with 10 bases between.

The chain recombines TRBV19 with TRBJ2-3; 7 bases map to TRBD2. The CDR3 consists of 17 residues. The J segment lost 1 base and the V segment lost 6 bases, leaving 13 bases of the junction unmatched. In germline, CDR1 is LNHDA, CDR2 SQIVND (reference sequence). CDR3 sequence: CASSPSGLVLRTDTQYF. Here the CDR3 DNA reads TGTGCCAGTAGCCCTTCCGGACTAGTCCTTCGCACAGATACGCAGTATTTT.

The chain has TRBV18 and TRBJ2-7, with TRBD2 matching over 7 bases. Per germline, CDR1 KGHSH and CDR2 LQKENI. The junction had 7 bases not matched to a gene; V was cut back by 2 bases and J by 6 bases. CDR3 length: 14 amino acids. The CDR3 coding sequence is TGTGCCAGCTCACCAAGGCGGGAGCAGGGCGAGCAGTACTTC. Its translation: CASSPRREQGEQYF.

J is TRBJ2-7 and V is TRBV6-4; possible D gene TRBD1, 5 bases. Germline V CDR1 and CDR2: MRHNA, SNTAGT. Trimming removed 10 bases at V and 2 bases at J, with 15 bases between. The CDR3 runs to 13 residues. The CDR3 DNA sequence: TGTGCCATCTACGTGCAGGGTACCTACGAGCAGTACTTC. Translation: CAIYVQGTYEQYF.

The genes are TRBV19 and TRBJ1-5; D is undetermined. Germline lookup yields CDR1 LNHDA and CDR2 SQIVND (reference sequence). V lost 5 bases and J lost 4, with 12 bases in between. The CDR3 has 14 amino acids. As DNA, the CDR3 is TGTGCCAGTAGTCCTCAGACTGGGAATCAGCCCCAGCATTTT. Its translation is CASSPQTGNQPQHF.

This clone was seen just once. This chain connects TRBV18 to TRBJ2-6; 7 nucleotides align to TRBD1. Per the germline V gene, CDR1 is KGHSH and CDR2 is LQKENI. CDR3 length: 20 residues. The J segment lost 1 base and the V segment lost 0 bases, leaving 12 bases of the junction unmatched. The DNA for the CDR3 is TGTGCCAGCTCACCACCGAGGTGGGACAGCTTCGTTTCTGGGGCCAACGTCCTGACTTTC. Its protein product is CASSPPRWDSFVSGANVLTF.

A remark on this clone: A read error may produce the germline difference seen at one junction end. This chain connects TRBV28 to TRBJ1-1, with D possibly TRBD1 on 5 matching bases. Germline assignment: CDR1 MDHEN and CDR2 SYDVKM. The CDR3 is 15 residues long. CDR3 amino acids: CVSSLLPDRNTEAFF. The DNA of the CDR3 is TGTGTCAGCAGTCTCCTCCCCGACAGGAACACTGAAGCTTTCTTT.

This clone is a singleton in its sample. The chain is built from TRBV6-6 and TRBJ1-5, with 7 bases matching TRBD1. The trim removed 2 bases at V and 2 bases at J, leaving 0 bases unmatched. CDR3 length: 14 residues. Per germline, CDR1 MNHNY and CDR2 SVGAGI (reference sequence). CDR3 DNA: TGTGCCAGCAGTTACGACAGGGGCAATCAGCCCCAGCATTTT. Translating it yields CASSYDRGNQPQHF.

V usage is TRBV29-1 and J usage is TRBJ2-7; unclear D gene. Germline V gene sequence: CDR1 SQVTM, CDR2 ANQGSEA. The length of the CDR3 is 10 residues. V shed 6 bases and J shed 2 bases, with 5 bases lying between them. The chain's CDR3 is CSVGTYEQYF. CDR3 nucleotides: TGCAGCGTCGGAACCTACGAGCAGTACTTC.